This T cell receptor beta chain was sequenced for a study of shared clonotypes between healthy human individuals. Trimming cost V 0 bases and J 0 bases; bases outside gene matches: 3. This CDR3 spans 16 amino acids. Germline CDR1 is SGHRS and CDR2 is YFSETQ. Measured with immunoSEQ multiplex PCR; TCRdb has only the in-frame clones, and not every one. The sample contains about 520,000 clones, about 85% of which appear only once. This rearrangement joins TRBV5-1 to TRBJ2-7; 10 bases are a match to TRBD1. The clonotype was recovered from a middle-aged woman in good health. Some clones in this sample may be carry-over from other donors' samples. The sample taken for sequencing was PBMCs. CDR3 DNA: TGCGCCAGCAGCTTGGCCGGGACAGGGGTCTCCTACGAGCAGTACTTC. Residues: CASSLAGTGVSYEQYF.